Below are 23 T cell receptor beta chains sequenced from a single sample in a study of T cell responses to AZD1222 COVID-19 vaccine. The protocol was immunoSEQ multiplex PCR, while the TCRdb copy is restricted to in-frame clones and leaves out a portion. The sample yields approximately 140,000 clones, about 94% seen once. The sequenced sample was peripheral blood, obtained 28 days after the second AZD1222 dose. These receptors originate from an adult who received the AZD1222 COVID-19 vaccine.

This rearrangement joins TRBV4-1 to TRBJ2-3; D ambiguous. Deletions cut 1 base from V and 5 bases from J, with 4 bases between. The CDR3 consists of 12 residues. Germline-derived CDR1 and CDR2 are MGHRA and YSYEKL. The CDR3 DNA is TGCGCCAGCAGCCAAGGTCAAGATACGCAGTATTTT. It encodes CASSQGQDTQYF.

The V gene is TRBV24-1, the J gene TRBJ2-2; the match to TRBD1 covers 9 bases. The CDR3 has 17 residues. V lost 3 bases, J lost 7 bases, and 11 bases stayed unmatched. Germline assignment: CDR1 KGHDR and CDR2 SFDVKD. The DNA for the CDR3 is TGTGCCACCAGTGATACCCGACAGGGGGTTTTAGTCGGGGAGCTGTTTTTT. Amino acids: CATSDTRQGVLVGELFF.

J is TRBJ2-7 and V is TRBV4-3, with TRBD2 as a possible D gene (6 bases). CDR3 length equals 13 residues. V was pared by 5 bases and J by 3 bases, with 11 bases between. Germline V gives CDR1 LGHNA, CDR2 YSLEER. This chain's CDR3 is CASSAGRNYEQYF. CDR3 DNA: TGCGCCAGCAGCGCGGGGCGGAACTACGAGCAGTACTTC.

The chain links TRBV5-6 to TRBJ1-5; 9 bases align to TRBD1. Trimming took 2 bases from V and 4 from J; bases not matched to a gene: 10. The CDR3 contains 17 residues. The germline V gene encodes CDR1 SGHDT and CDR2 YYEEEE. The CDR3 DNA reads TGTGCCAGCAGCTTTGGACAGGGGCGAGCGGTAAATCAGCCCCAGCATTTT. It encodes CASSFGQGRAVNQPQHF. Combining the CDR3 with reference TRBV5-6 and TRBJ1-5 gives the whole variable domain DAGVTQSPTHLIKTRGQQVTLRCSPKSGHDTVSWYQQALGQGPQFIFQYYEEEERQRGNFPDRFSGHQFPNYSSELNVNALLLGDSALYLCASSFGQGRAVNQPQHFGDGTRLSIL.

The chain uses TRBV9 and TRBJ2-1; D gene unclear. This CDR3 spans 13 amino acids. Trimming left V 7 bases short and J 0 bases short, with 8 bases between. Germline CDR1 and CDR2: SGDLS and YYNGEE. The CDR3: CASQPVSYNEQFF. In nucleotides, the CDR3 is TGTGCCAGCCAACCGGTCTCCTACAATGAGCAGTTCTTC.

The chain couples TRBV3-1 (or the pseudogene TRBV3-2) to TRBJ1-1, with 9 bases aligning to TRBD1. With V trimmed by 4 bases and J by 4 bases, 7 bases remained unmatched. This CDR3 has 15 amino acids. The germline CDR1 and CDR2 sequences are LGHDT and YNNKEL (reference sequence). CDR3 residues: CASSPSKTGGTEAFF. CDR3 DNA: TGTGCCAGCAGCCCTTCAAAGACAGGGGGCACTGAAGCTTTCTTT.

DNA for the CDR3: TGTGCCAGCAGTTCAGGGACAGGGGGCAATCAGCCCCAGCATTTT. Encoded protein: CASSSGTGGNQPQHF. This chain links TRBV28 with TRBJ1-5; 10 bases agree with TRBD1. Germline lookup yields CDR1 MDHEN and CDR2 SYDVKM. The V gene end was trimmed by 4 bases and the J gene end by 2 bases; junction bases not matched to a gene: 2. The CDR3 consists of 15 residues. The variable domain in full, with the rest retrieved from reference TRBV28 and TRBJ1-5, is DVKVTQSSRYLVKRTGEKVFLECVQDMDHENMFWYRQDPGLGLRLIYFSYDVKMKEKGDIPEGYSVSREKKERFSLILESASTNQTSMYLCASSSGTGGNQPQHFGDGTRLSIL.

J is TRBJ2-7 and V is TRBV5-6, with 8 bases fitting TRBD2. V was pared by 2 bases and J by 2 bases, with 6 bases of the junction left unmatched. CDR1 is SGHDT and CDR2 is YYEEEE in the germline V gene. The CDR3 spans 15 residues. This CDR3 reads CASSFQREITYEQYF. CDR3 nucleotide sequence: TGTGCCAGCAGCTTCCAGCGGGAGATAACCTACGAGCAGTACTTC. The whole variable domain, remainder taken from reference TRBV5-6 and TRBJ2-7, is DAGVTQSPTHLIKTRGQQVTLRCSPKSGHDTVSWYQQALGQGPQFIFQYYEEEERQRGNFPDRFSGHQFPNYSSELNVNALLLGDSALYLCASSFQREITYEQYFGPGTRLTVT.

V usage is TRBV7-3 and J usage is TRBJ1-6, with D possibly being TRBD1 (6 bases). Germline V lookup: CDR1 SGHTA, CDR2 FQGTGA. V was cut by 4 bases and J by 0 bases, with 10 bases left in between. The CDR3 spans 16 residues. The CDR3: CASSSQGPSYNSPLHF. The CDR3 nucleotides read TGTGCCAGCAGCTCACAGGGTCCCTCCTATAATTCACCCCTCCACTTT.

The chain joins TRBV11-3 to TRBJ2-3; no clear D gene. This CDR3 contains 13 residues. Germline values: CDR1 SGHNT, CDR2 YENEEA. The V and J ends lost 2 bases and 0 bases respectively, with 3 bases between them. CDR3 sequence reads: CASSLISTDTQYF. CDR3 DNA: TGTGCCAGCAGCTTAATTAGCACAGATACGCAGTATTTT.

This rearrangement joins TRBV15 to TRBJ1-4; D is perhaps TRBD1 (5 bases). Trimming left V 0 bases short and J 7 bases short, with 15 bases between. Per the germline V gene, CDR1 is LNHNV and CDR2 is YYDKDF (reference sequence). The CDR3 covers 16 residues. DNA for the CDR3: TGTGCCACCAGCAGAGATGGGGGACTCGGGGGTGAAAAACTGTTTTTT. Residues: CATSRDGGLGGEKLFF.

The V and J genes are TRBV12-5 and TRBJ1-1; 7 bases are a match to TRBD1. The germline V gene encodes CDR1 LGHNT and CDR2 FRNRAP. The CDR3 spans 16 residues. V trimming: 4 bases; J trimming: 5 bases; junction bases outside the gene matches: 13. DNA of the CDR3: TGTGCTAGTGGTTCACCTCTCAACAGGGGCCCAACTGAAGCTTTCTTT. Protein: CASGSPLNRGPTEAFF.

The chain links TRBV6-5 to TRBJ1-5; tentative D call: TRBD1 (6 bases). From germline, CDR1 is MNHEY and CDR2 SVGAGI. Trimming took 5 bases from V and 3 from J, leaving 11 bases between them. The CDR3 has 14 amino acids. The CDR3 protein is CASSLDRSNQPQHF. DNA of the CDR3: TGTGCCAGCAGTCTGGACAGATCCAATCAGCCCCAGCATTTT.

The chain couples TRBV19 to TRBJ1-2; 9 bases match TRBD1. Germline CDR1 LNHDA, CDR2 SQIVND (reference sequence). The CDR3 is 15 amino acids. Unmatched junction bases numbered 2, after V lost 3 bases and J lost 0 bases. CDR3 region: CASSIRQGANYGYTF. The CDR3 DNA sequence: TGTGCCAGTAGTATCCGACAGGGGGCTAACTATGGCTACACCTTC.

This chain uses TRBV28 with TRBJ1-1; the D is unclear. This CDR3 comprises 11 residues. Trimming cost V 5 bases and J 11 bases, with 12 bases left between them. Looked up from germline, CDR1 is MDHEN and CDR2 is SYDVKM. CDR3 sequence reads: CASSRTAPAFF. In DNA form, the CDR3 reads TGTGCCAGCAGTCGGACGGCCCCGGCTTTCTTT.

This sequence joins TRBV6-5 and TRBJ2-5; D is unclear. V lost 6 bases and J 5 bases, leaving 16 bases between the germline ends. The germline V gene encodes CDR1 MNHEY and CDR2 SVGAGI. This CDR3 contains 14 residues. The CDR3 sequence: CASRDLLNSETQYF. DNA for the CDR3: TGTGCCAGCAGGGATCTACTAAACTCGGAGACCCAGTACTTC.

The chain is built from TRBV5-4 and TRBJ2-1, with D maybe TRBD1 (5 bases). Germline lookup yields CDR1 SGHNT and CDR2 YYREEE (reference sequence). V lost 0 bases to trimming and J lost 2 bases, with 12 bases between them. This CDR3 has 16 residues. CDR3 sequence reads: CASSLDLDTTYNEQFF. The CDR3 DNA reads as TGTGCCAGCAGCTTGGATCTGGACACCACCTACAATGAGCAGTTCTTC. Complete variable domain (other parts from reference TRBV5-4 and TRBJ2-1): ETGVTQSPTHLIKTRGQQVTLRCSSQSGHNTVSWYQQALGQGPQFIFQYYREEENGRGNFPPRFSGLQFPNYSSELNVNALELDDSALYLCASSLDLDTTYNEQFFGPGTRLTVL.

The chain joins TRBV19 to TRBJ1-5; 7 bases match TRBD1. Germline lookup yields CDR1 LNHDA and CDR2 SQIVND (reference sequence). The trim removed 7 bases at V and 0 bases at J, leaving 3 bases unmatched. The CDR3 runs to 14 residues. Here the CDR3 DNA reads TGTGCCAGTAAGGGGACAGTTAGCAATCAGCCCCAGCATTTT. Translated, it gives CASKGTVSNQPQHF.

The V and J genes are TRBV7-2 and TRBJ2-1; 9 nucleotides line up with TRBD2. The germline V gene has CDR1 SGHTA and CDR2 FQGNSA. The CDR3 length is 15 residues. Germline trimming cut 6 bases from V and 7 bases from J; bases unmatched to any gene: 10. The CDR3 DNA reads TGTGCCAGCAGTTACGTAGCGGGAGCGGGGAATGAGCAGTTCTTC. Its translation: CASSYVAGAGNEQFF.

V usage is TRBV14 and J usage is TRBJ2-1; a possible D gene is TRBD1 (8 bases). CDR1 and CDR2 (germline): SGHDN, FVKESK. Trimming removed 5 bases from V and 0 bases from J, with 11 bases in between. This CDR3 spans 15 amino acids. DNA for the CDR3: TGTGCCAGCAGCTACAGGGGGGGCTCCTACAATGAGCAGTTCTTC. Protein: CASSYRGGSYNEQFF. The full variable domain, in which reference TRBV14 and TRBJ2-1 provide the parts outside the CDR3, is EAGVTQFPSHSVIEKGQTVTLRCDPISGHDNLYWYRRVMGKEIKFLLHFVKESKQDESGMPNNRFLAERTGGTYSTLKVQPAELEDSGVYFCASSYRGGSYNEQFFGPGTRLTVL.

The chain is built from TRBV3-1 (or the pseudogene TRBV3-2) and TRBJ2-3; 8 nucleotides agree with TRBD1. The V gene end was trimmed by 0 bases and the J gene end by 3 bases; junction bases not matched to a gene: 5. The CDR3 is made up of 16 amino acids. CDR1 LGHDT and CDR2 YNNKEL come from the germline V gene (reference sequence). The CDR3 bases are TGTGCCAGCAGCCAAGAGCGGACAGGGAGGACAGATACGCAGTATTTT. This gives the protein CASSQERTGRTDTQYF.

The chain combines TRBV6-5 with TRBJ1-5; tentative D call: TRBD1 (5 bases). This CDR3 comprises 15 residues. Germline V lookup: CDR1 MNHEY, CDR2 SVGAGI. Trimming left V 0 bases short and J 6 bases short, with 12 bases between. The DNA of the CDR3 is TGTGCCAGCAGTTACTCCGCGGGGGACGGTCAGCCCCAGCATTTT. As protein: CASSYSAGDGQPQHF.

The V and J genes are TRBV10-3 and TRBJ1-5, with a tentative D call TRBD1 (5 bases). Germline CDR1 ENHRY, CDR2 SYGVKD. The CDR3 loop spans 16 amino acids. V shed 10 bases and J shed 3 bases, with 22 bases lying between them. The CDR3 reads CASRGSGSKHNQPQHF. In nucleotides, the CDR3 is TGTGCCAGTAGGGGCTCCGGCAGTAAGCACAATCAGCCCCAGCATTTT.